This is a list of T cell receptor beta chains from one sample in a study of blood T cell repertoires in COVID-19. Only in-frame clones appear in the TCRdb table, and some are missing; sequencing was by immunoSEQ multiplex PCR. Of 200,000 to 250,000 clones listed, roughly 87% are singletons. Material: PBMCs or T cells enriched from blood (not recorded which). The origin of the receptors is a man in his thirties or forties who had recovered from COVID-19. The CDR3 runs from the conserved cysteine through the conserved F or W. Clone size appears in some rows only: once, few, many, or a class for an expanded clone.

V gene: TRBV19; J gene: TRBJ2-6; clone size: .; CDR3 protein: CASTPGDLRPGANVLTF
V gene: TRBV5-8; J gene: TRBJ2-7; clone size: .; CDR3 protein: CASSFWQGKYEQYF
V gene: TRBV4-1; J gene: TRBJ2-7; clone size: .; CDR3 protein: CASSQPPQQGTRGEQYF
V gene: TRBV6-5; J gene: TRBJ2-3; clone size: .; CDR3 protein: CASKRGRQSDTQYF
V gene: TRBV4-1; J gene: TRBJ2-3; clone size: .; CDR3 protein: CASSRSGASTDTQYF
V gene: TRBV15; J gene: TRBJ1-2; clone size: .; CDR3 protein: CATSSHQGPNYGYTF
V gene: TRBV6-5; J gene: TRBJ2-7; clone size: .; CDR3 protein: CASSYSPGQGGEQYF
V gene: TRBV3-1/TRBV3-2; J gene: TRBJ2-7; clone size: .; CDR3 protein: CASSQTPPYEQYF
V gene: TRBV5-6; J gene: TRBJ2-2; clone size: .; CDR3 protein: CASSRFLENTGELFF
V gene: TRBV28; J gene: TRBJ1-3; clone size: once; CDR3 protein: CASRPDIISISGNTIYF
V gene: TRBV6-5; J gene: TRBJ2-1; clone size: .; CDR3 protein: CASSYSLAGGYNEQFF
V gene: TRBV28; J gene: TRBJ2-1; clone size: once; CDR3 protein: CASRPRLAGEEQFF
V gene: TRBV18; J gene: TRBJ2-1; clone size: .; CDR3 protein: CASSLTSDEQFF
V gene: TRBV28; J gene: TRBJ1-2; clone size: .; CDR3 protein: CASSFRGDYGYTF
V gene: TRBV13; J gene: TRBJ2-7; clone size: .; CDR3 protein: CASSFNRGLYEQYF
V gene: TRBV9; J gene: TRBJ1-2; clone size: .; CDR3 protein: CASSVDTGQDYGYTF
V gene: TRBV4-1; J gene: TRBJ2-7; clone size: once; CDR3 protein: CASSQVMTSYEQYF
V gene: TRBV28; J gene: TRBJ1-2; clone size: .; CDR3 protein: CASSFRSYGYTF
V gene: TRBV27; J gene: TRBJ2-1; clone size: .; CDR3 protein: CASRDTREYNEQFF
V gene: TRBV10-3; J gene: TRBJ1-5; clone size: few; CDR3 protein: CAISESGLYSNQPQHF
V gene: TRBV7-7; J gene: TRBJ2-5; clone size: .; CDR3 protein: CASSLVGGRGQETQYF
V gene: TRBV7-2; J gene: TRBJ2-5; clone size: .; CDR3 protein: CASSLERGQETQYF
V gene: TRBV4-3; J gene: TRBJ2-3; clone size: .; CDR3 protein: CASSQERDRAQYF
V gene: TRBV15; J gene: TRBJ2-7; clone size: .; CDR3 protein: CATSRDPGDYYEQYF
V gene: TRBV4-1; J gene: TRBJ1-2; clone size: .; CDR3 protein: CASSQFGQWDYTF
V gene: TRBV2; J gene: TRBJ1-2; clone size: .; CDR3 protein: CASSLTGKYDGYTF
V gene: TRBV5-6; J gene: TRBJ1-2; clone size: once; CDR3 protein: CASSLRVTGYTF
V gene: TRBV7-9; J gene: TRBJ1-1; clone size: .; CDR3 protein: CASSSTGGSFAEAFF
V gene: TRBV30; J gene: TRBJ1-4; clone size: .; CDR3 protein: CAAGQGTEKLFF
V gene: TRBV2; J gene: TRBJ1-2; clone size: .; CDR3 protein: CASSAPRVYGYTF
V gene: TRBV5-1; J gene: TRBJ1-1; clone size: .; CDR3 protein: CASGQGLTEAFF
V gene: TRBV3-1/TRBV3-2; J gene: TRBJ2-2; clone size: .; CDR3 protein: CASSSRRRATGELFF
V gene: TRBV30; J gene: TRBJ2-3; clone size: .; CDR3 protein: CAWSVRGLAGVTDTQYF
V gene: TRBV9; J gene: TRBJ2-1; clone size: .; CDR3 protein: CASSPRLSSYNEQFF
V gene: TRBV19; J gene: TRBJ1-4; clone size: .; CDR3 protein: CASSMTGEKLFF
V gene: TRBV19; J gene: TRBJ1-6; clone size: .; CDR3 protein: CASSIAHPPTESSYNSPLHF
V gene: TRBV30; J gene: TRBJ1-2; clone size: few; CDR3 protein: CAFFKSGTPNYGYTF
V gene: TRBV3-1/TRBV3-2; J gene: TRBJ2-7; clone size: .; CDR3 protein: CASSIRTGPSEQYF
V gene: TRBV5-1; J gene: TRBJ1-3; clone size: .; CDR3 protein: CASRGGFSGNTIYF
V gene: TRBV6-1; J gene: TRBJ1-3; clone size: few; CDR3 protein: CASSEGLPDLNTIYF
V gene: TRBV4-1; J gene: TRBJ1-1; clone size: .; CDR3 protein: CASSQDRGRGVFEAFF
V gene: TRBV3-1/TRBV3-2; J gene: TRBJ2-7; clone size: .; CDR3 protein: CASSPHRTVVGYEQYF
V gene: TRBV7-3; J gene: TRBJ2-1; clone size: once; CDR3 protein: CASSPGTGGYNEQFF
V gene: TRBV11-2; J gene: TRBJ1-2; clone size: .; CDR3 protein: CASSLDVGPNYGYTF
V gene: TRBV18; J gene: TRBJ2-2; clone size: .; CDR3 protein: CASSHSGTASANTGELFF
V gene: TRBV2; J gene: TRBJ1-5; clone size: once; CDR3 protein: CASSERAGGNQPQHF
V gene: TRBV28; J gene: TRBJ2-1; clone size: .; CDR3 protein: CASSLWGQGVSEQFF
V gene: TRBV9; J gene: TRBJ1-1; clone size: .; CDR3 protein: CASSGGTNTEAFF
V gene: TRBV6-1; J gene: TRBJ1-6; clone size: .; CDR3 protein: CASSEIGFGPLHF
V gene: TRBV4-1; J gene: TRBJ1-5; clone size: .; CDR3 protein: CASSQGAALVNQPQHF
V gene: TRBV3-1/TRBV3-2; J gene: TRBJ2-7; clone size: .; CDR3 protein: CASSHGAGVEQYF
V gene: TRBV5-1; J gene: TRBJ1-2; clone size: .; CDR3 protein: CASSLESYGYTF
V gene: TRBV5-1; J gene: TRBJ1-4; clone size: .; CDR3 protein: CASSLRGYEKLFF
V gene: TRBV28; J gene: TRBJ1-5; clone size: .; CDR3 protein: CASRGRDIGYNQPQHF
V gene: TRBV5-1; J gene: TRBJ1-2; clone size: .; CDR3 protein: CARSWADPPGAGGAGYTF
V gene: TRBV19; J gene: TRBJ2-3; clone size: .; CDR3 protein: CASQGGGNPDTQYF
V gene: TRBV7-9; J gene: TRBJ2-7; clone size: .; CDR3 protein: CASSSTLGSHEQYF
V gene: TRBV7-9; J gene: TRBJ2-1; clone size: .; CDR3 protein: CASSLALGGSREQFF
V gene: TRBV18; J gene: TRBJ1-6; clone size: .; CDR3 protein: CASSPAEQRDSPLHF
V gene: TRBV9; J gene: TRBJ2-1; clone size: .; CDR3 protein: CASSVAGQIINEQFF